These 8 T cell receptor beta chains came from one sample sequenced in a study of CD8 T cell repertoires and HIV-1 epitope variants. Which antigens these TCRs recognize remains unknown. The table came from immunoSEQ multiplex PCR; TCRdb's copy has only in-frame clones and leaves some out. Among approximately 5,200 clones listed, about 66% were seen once. The sample was cultured CD8+ T cells derived from PBMCs. Receptors were obtained from a male donor with HIV.

This clone occurred once. This sequence joins TRBV6-5 and TRBJ2-7; 10 nucleotides agree with TRBD1. CDR3 length: 16 amino acids. J lost 5 bases, V lost 2 bases, and 9 bases had no gene match. Germline values: CDR1 MNHEY, CDR2 SVGAGI. The CDR3 DNA follows: TGTGCCAGCAGTTACCTCGCCGGGACAGGGGAGCACGAGCAGTACTTC. Its protein is CASSYLAGTGEHEQYF.

The V gene is TRBV7-9, the J gene TRBJ1-1; TRBD1 might be the D (5 bases). Between the trimmed V and J ends, which lost 5 bases and 12 bases, there was a span of 13 bases. The CDR3 covers 11 residues. Germline V lookup: CDR1 SEHNR, CDR2 FQNEAQ (reference sequence). Written as DNA, the CDR3 is TGTGCCAGCAGCCGGGACCGAGGCACTTTCTTT. It yields the protein CASSRDRGTFF.

The rearrangement uses TRBV18 and TRBJ2-7, with 7 positions matching TRBD1. Germline V gives CDR1 KGHSH, CDR2 LQKENI. The CDR3 consists of 14 residues. V shed 4 bases and J 5 bases; nucleotides not matched to a gene: 8. CDR3 sequence: CASSLMTGNDEQYF. The CDR3 DNA sequence: TGTGCCAGCTCACTGATGACAGGGAATGACGAGCAGTACTTC.

This CDR3 reads CASSVRGGFNEQFF. CDR3 coding DNA: TGTGCCAGCAGCGTGCGGGGGGGATTTAATGAGCAGTTCTTC. The chain uses TRBV9 and TRBJ2-1; 9 bases fit TRBD2. The germline gives CDR1 SGDLS, CDR2 YYNGEE. The CDR3 sequence is 14 residues long. V dropped 2 bases and J dropped 7; count of bases not matched to a gene: 4.

The chain combines TRBV9 with TRBJ1-1, with D unclear. CDR1 SGDLS and CDR2 YYNGEE come from the germline V gene. V was cut by 3 bases and J by 0 bases, with 12 bases left in between. The CDR3 is made up of 15 amino acids. The chain's CDR3 is CASSGEGGMNTEAFF. The CDR3 coding sequence is TGTGCCAGCAGCGGGGAAGGAGGTATGAACACTGAAGCTTTCTTT.

This clone was seen only a few times. Here the CDR3 reads CASSSPTGTKNIQYF. CDR3 nucleotide sequence: TGTGCCAGCAGCTCGCCAACAGGGACCAAAAACATTCAGTACTTC. V and J are TRBV5-5 and TRBJ2-4, with D perhaps matching TRBD1 (6 bases). Germline V gene lookup returns CDR1 SGHKS and CDR2 YYEKEE (reference sequence). The CDR3 length is 15 residues. Between the trimmed V and J ends, which lost 3 bases and 2 bases, there was a span of 12 bases.

This clone was seen a handful of times. The V and J genes are TRBV6-4 and TRBJ1-1; 7 positions match TRBD1. Germline trimming cut 5 bases from V and 3 bases from J; bases unmatched to any gene: 9. Germline V gives CDR1 MRHNA, CDR2 SNTAGT. CDR3 length equals 15 residues. CDR3 amino acids: CASSKGAGGYTEAFF. The CDR3 nucleotides are TGTGCCAGCAGTAAGGGGGCAGGGGGGTACACTGAAGCTTTCTTT.

This rearrangement joins TRBV28 to TRBJ2-7; D is unresolved. The CDR3 runs 18 residues. CDR1 is MDHEN and CDR2 is SYDVKM in the germline V gene. Trimming shortened V by 4 bases and J by 0 bases, and 22 bases separated the two germline ends. The CDR3 reads CASSSIYVRSLSSYEQYF. The CDR3 bases are TGTGCCAGCAGTTCAATCTATGTCAGGTCACTAAGCTCCTACGAGCAGTACTTC.